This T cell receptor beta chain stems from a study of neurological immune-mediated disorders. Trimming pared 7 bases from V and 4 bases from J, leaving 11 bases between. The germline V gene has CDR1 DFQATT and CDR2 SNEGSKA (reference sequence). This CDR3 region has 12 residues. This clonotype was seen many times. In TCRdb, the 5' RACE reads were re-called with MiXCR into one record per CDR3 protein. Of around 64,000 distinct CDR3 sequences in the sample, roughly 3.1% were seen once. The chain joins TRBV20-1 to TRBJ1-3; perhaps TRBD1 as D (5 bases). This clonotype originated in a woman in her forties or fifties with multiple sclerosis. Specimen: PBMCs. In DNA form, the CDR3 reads TGCAGTGGGGAGGGGACCGGAAACACCATATATTTT. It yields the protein CSGEGTGNTIYF.